The clone carrying this T cell receptor (beta chain) was observed once. This specimen belongs to a study of blood T cell repertoires in COVID-19. Background on the study: COVID-19 samples from acute and convalescent phases originated in the United States, Italy and Spain.

Per the original methods: How many nucleated cells were present was estimated from reference gene primer amplification. Produced via immunoSEQ multiplex PCR; TCRdb's table is partial and in-frame only. The DNA gave D and trimming, while V, J and clone size come from that table. The sample has 100,000 to 150,000 clones; about 80% are singletons. The V end lost 4 bases, the J end lost 0 bases, and 6 bases lay between the germline ends. CDR1 SGHNT and CDR2 YYREEE come from the germline V gene (reference sequence). This CDR3 comprises 13 residues. The sample taken for sequencing was peripheral blood. V usage is TRBV5-4 and J usage is TRBJ2-3; D gene ambiguous. This sequence originates from a woman aged 50 to 65 with acute or convalescent COVID-19. CDR3 region: CASSTESTDTQYF. Written as DNA, the CDR3 is TGTGCCAGCAGCACCGAGAGCACAGATACGCAGTATTTT.